A selection of T cell receptor beta chains follows, all from one sample in a study of blood T cell repertoires in COVID-19. Sequencing used immunoSEQ multiplex PCR; TCRdb keeps in-frame clones, though not all of them. In the table there are under 250,000 clones, 83% of which are singletons. Sequences were obtained from PBMCs or T cells enriched from blood (not recorded which). The receptors originated from a woman between 50 and 59 years old who had been exposed to COVID-19. Both conserved end residues are part of each CDR3. D genes are given only for firm matches. Only some rows state a clone size, as once, few, many or a class for expanded clones.

j_call,d_call,clone_size,v_call,cdr3_nt,cdr3_aa
TRBJ1-5,.,.,TRBV21-1,TGTGCCAGCAGCAAAAGGCATCAGGGGGGTCAGCCCCAGCATTTT,CASSKRHQGGQPQHF
TRBJ2-5,TRBD2,.,TRBV6-2/TRBV6-3,TGTGCCAGCAGTTACTCTCCTAGCGGGGGGTGGGAAGAGACCCAGTACTTC,CASSYSPSGGWEETQYF
TRBJ2-3,TRBD2,.,TRBV19,TGTGCCAGTAGTATAGCGGGGGGGAAAAATACGCAGTATTTT,CASSIAGGKNTQYF
TRBJ1-2,TRBD1,.,TRBV5-6,TGTGCCAGCAGCCCGGGGGACAGGGGAGGCTATGGCTACACCTTC,CASSPGDRGGYGYTF
TRBJ2-7,TRBD2,.,TRBV19,TGTGCCAGTAGTATAGACGCGGGGGGGCTCTCCTACGAGCAGTACTTC,CASSIDAGGLSYEQYF
TRBJ1-1,.,.,TRBV5-1,TGCGCCAGCAGTGGTGGGTCGCGGGCGAACACTGAAGCTTTCTTT,CASSGGSRANTEAFF
TRBJ1-2,TRBD1,.,TRBV11-2,TGTGCCAGCAGCCTAAGACAGGGTTTAGGCTACACCTTC,CASSLRQGLGYTF
TRBJ2-1,.,.,TRBV5-1,TGCGCCAGCAGCGTGCTCGGCGGGGTCTACAATGAGCAGTTCTTC,CASSVLGGVYNEQFF
TRBJ2-3,.,.,TRBV7-2,TGTGCCAGCAGCCGTAATACGCAGTATTTT,CASSRNTQYF
TRBJ2-1,.,.,TRBV5-5,TGTGCCAGCAGCTTGGCCGTTTATCAGGGTGAGCAGTTCTTC,CASSLAVYQGEQFF
TRBJ1-3,.,.,TRBV7-8,TGTGCCAGCAGCTTATATTTGGGGGACACTGGAAACACCATATATTTT,CASSLYLGDTGNTIYF
TRBJ1-2,TRBD1,.,TRBV5-4,TGTGCCAGCAGCCATCAGGACAGGGAGGGTCATGGCTACACCTTC,CASSHQDREGHGYTF
TRBJ1-1,.,.,TRBV9,TGTGCCAGCAACCGTGCGGGTCTGAACACTGAAGCTTTCTTT,CASNRAGLNTEAFF
TRBJ1-2,.,.,TRBV24-1,TGTGCCACCAGTGATTTACCAGGGGATGGCTACACCTTC,CATSDLPGDGYTF
TRBJ1-5,.,.,TRBV19,TGTGCCAGTACCGACAGGAGCCATCAGCCCCAGCATTTT,CASTDRSHQPQHF
TRBJ2-7,TRBD1,few,TRBV5-8,TGTGCCAGCGGTACGGGACAGAACCGATACGAGCAGTACTTC,CASGTGQNRYEQYF
TRBJ1-1,TRBD1,.,TRBV2,TGTGCCAACCGGGACAGGGGAGGAACTGAAGCTTTCTTT,CANRDRGGTEAFF
TRBJ2-1,TRBD2,.,TRBV19,TGTGCCAGTAGTACCCTGCGGGGGGGGGCTGGCAATGAGCAGTTCTTC,CASSTLRGGAGNEQFF
TRBJ1-2,.,.,TRBV7-8,TGTGCCAGCAGGACGGCAGGTTATGGCTACACCTTC,CASRTAGYGYTF
TRBJ1-1,.,.,TRBV6-5,TGTGCCAGCAGATCCTCAGGGGCGGGGAACACTGAAGCTTTCTTT,CASRSSGAGNTEAFF
TRBJ2-3,.,.,TRBV4-2,TGTGCCAGCAGCCAAGAGGACTCCACGGATACGCAGTATTTT,CASSQEDSTDTQYF
TRBJ2-7,.,once,TRBV25-1,TGTGCCAGCAGGGGGGGTGGGTACGAGCAGTACTTC,CASRGGGYEQYF
TRBJ2-1,.,.,TRBV28,TGTGCCAGCAGCCTCCCTTGGGAGGGGGGCCTCAATGAGCAGTTCTTC,CASSLPWEGGLNEQFF
TRBJ1-1,.,.,TRBV4-2,TGTGCCAGCAGCCAAGGTCGGGGGGCGGCTGAAGCTTTCTTT,CASSQGRGAAEAFF
TRBJ1-3,.,.,TRBV7-9,TGTGCCAGCAGTTTCCCAGGCCTTAGCTCTGGAAACACCATATATTTT,CASSFPGLSSGNTIYF
TRBJ1-2,.,.,TRBV5-3,TGTGCCAGAAGCCCCAGACCGGAGGGAGCTAACTATGGCTACACCTTC,CARSPRPEGANYGYTF
TRBJ2-7,.,.,TRBV5-1,TGCGCCAGCAGCTTCGGGGAGTACGAGCAGTACTTC,CASSFGEYEQYF
TRBJ1-2,TRBD1,few,TRBV24-1,TGTGCCACCAGTAACAGGGGTATCGGCTATGGCTACACCTTC,CATSNRGIGYGYTF
TRBJ1-1,TRBD1,.,TRBV10-3,TGTGCCATCAGTGTTTCCGGGACAGGGGGAGCTTTCTTT,CAISVSGTGGAFF
TRBJ1-4,.,.,TRBV19,TGTGCCAGTAGTAGGGTAGAGGGTGAAAAACTGTTTTTT,CASSRVEGEKLFF
TRBJ2-2,TRBD2,.,TRBV30,TGTGCCTGGGGTGGGACTAGCGTCACCGGGGAGCTGTTTTTT,CAWGGTSVTGELFF
TRBJ2-5,TRBD2,.,TRBV6-2/TRBV6-3,TGTGCCAGCAGCTCCATCGGGGGGGACCAAGAGACCCAGTACTTC,CASSSIGGDQETQYF
TRBJ1-1,TRBD1,.,TRBV6-5,TGTGCCAGCAGATACAGGGGAGGGACTGAAGCTTTCTTT,CASRYRGGTEAFF
TRBJ2-6,.,.,TRBV7-3,TGTGCCAGCAGCTCGCCCCAGGGTTTGGGGGCCAACGTCCTGACTTTC,CASSSPQGLGANVLTF
TRBJ2-3,TRBD2,.,TRBV6-6,TGTGCCAGCAGCCCAGCGGGACTCTCAAGCACAGATACGCAGTATTTT,CASSPAGLSSTDTQYF
TRBJ1-1,TRBD1,.,TRBV23-1,TGCGCCAGCCGACAGGGGACGACGAACACTGAAGCTTTCTTT,CASRQGTTNTEAFF
TRBJ1-2,TRBD1,few,TRBV19,TGTGCCAGTAGTATGGGGACAGGGTACAGTGGCTACACCTTC,CASSMGTGYSGYTF
TRBJ1-5,.,.,TRBV6-4,TGTGCCAGCAGCGTAGACAGTTCAAATCAGCCCCAGCATTTT,CASSVDSSNQPQHF
TRBJ1-3,.,once,TRBV30,TGTGCCTGGAGACAGGGAGCTGGAAACACCATATATTTT,CAWRQGAGNTIYF
TRBJ1-2,TRBD1,.,TRBV6-1,TGTGCCAGCAGTGAATTCGGGACAGGGGCAGACTATGGCTACACCTTC,CASSEFGTGADYGYTF
TRBJ1-1,.,.,TRBV18,TGTGCCAGCTCACAGCTGACGGGAGGGGGCACTGAAGCTTTCTTT,CASSQLTGGGTEAFF
TRBJ2-5,TRBD1,.,TRBV11-2,TGTGCCAGCAGCTTAGAAGGGACAGGGGGCATCAGGGAGACCCAGTACTTC,CASSLEGTGGIRETQYF
TRBJ1-6,TRBD1,.,TRBV28,TGTGCCACCAGGACAGGGCGCTCCTATAATTCACCCCTCCACTTT,CATRTGRSYNSPLHF
TRBJ1-2,TRBD1,.,TRBV25-1,TGTGCCAGCAGTAGGCTCACATCACGGACAGGTCAGGATGGCTACACCTTC,CASSRLTSRTGQDGYTF
TRBJ1-1,.,.,TRBV11-2,TGTGCCAGCAGCTTAGATCGGGGGAGAACTGAAGCTTTCTTT,CASSLDRGRTEAFF
TRBJ2-1,.,.,TRBV18,TGTGCCAGCTCGCGGACAGCATACAATGAGCAGTTCTTC,CASSRTAYNEQFF
TRBJ1-5,TRBD1,.,TRBV5-5,TGTGCCAGCAGCCTGACAGGGATCAATCAGCCCCAGCATTTT,CASSLTGINQPQHF
TRBJ1-5,.,.,TRBV30,TGTGCCTGGAGTCAAGACAGGCTCAATCAGCCCCAGCATTTT,CAWSQDRLNQPQHF
TRBJ2-2,.,.,TRBV6-2/TRBV6-3,TGTGCCAGCAGTTACATGACAATAAACACCGGGGAGCTGTTTTTT,CASSYMTINTGELFF
TRBJ2-5,.,few,TRBV29-1,TGCAGCGTTGAGGGCGGGTCACGGGAGACCCAGTACTTC,CSVEGGSRETQYF
TRBJ2-7,.,.,TRBV21-1,TGTGCCAGCAGCAAACGAACTACAGGGATTACTTACGAGCAGTACTTC,CASSKRTTGITYEQYF
TRBJ1-2,.,once,TRBV11-2,TGTGCCAGCAGCCAAGAAGGGACACTCAGGGGCTACACCTTC,CASSQEGTLRGYTF